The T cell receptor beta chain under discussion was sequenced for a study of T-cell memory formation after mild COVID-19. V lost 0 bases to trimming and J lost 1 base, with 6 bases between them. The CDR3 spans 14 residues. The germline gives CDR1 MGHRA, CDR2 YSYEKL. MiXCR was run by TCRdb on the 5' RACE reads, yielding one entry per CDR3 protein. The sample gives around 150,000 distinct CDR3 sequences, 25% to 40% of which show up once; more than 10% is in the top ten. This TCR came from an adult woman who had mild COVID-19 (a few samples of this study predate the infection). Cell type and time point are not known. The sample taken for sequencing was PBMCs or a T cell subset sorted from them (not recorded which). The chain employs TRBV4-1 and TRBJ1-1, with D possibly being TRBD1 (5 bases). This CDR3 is CASSQDGGNTEAFF. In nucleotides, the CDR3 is TGCGCCAGCAGCCAAGATGGGGGGAACACTGAAGCTTTCTTT.